This T cell receptor beta chain was captured in a study of CD8+CD57+ T cells in acquired aplastic anemia. Study-wide background: Sorted CD4+ and CD8+ cells yielded DNA averaging around 3 ug. Study findings and constraints: Controls and patients did not differ significantly in CD8+ Simpson's diversity. Common to patients and controls were roughly 30 CD8+ CDR3 sequences.

About this clonotype: Antigen unknown. At one of its ends the junction is not consistent with the germline gene, which may arise from a read error.

It was patients with CD8+CD57+ cell expansion by flow cytometry who were chosen for sequencing. Severe acquired aplastic anemia was present in all patients. TCR beta VDJ and CDR3 were profiled, and genomic DNA was the template. TCRdb redid the calling of the reads with MiXCR, one entry per CDR3 protein. In the table there are some 92,000 distinct CDR3 sequences, roughly 70% of which are singletons. CDR1 and CDR2 from the germline V gene are KGHDR and SFDVKD. This CDR3 has 14 residues. Sequenced sample: sorted CD4+, CD8+, or CD8+CD57+ T cells (not recorded which) from PBMCs. This receptor was identified in a human donor with aplastic anemia. J is TRBJ1-1 and V is TRBV24-1, with TRBD1 identical over 7 bases. The CDR3 loop is CATRDYGETGRAFF. The CDR3 bases are TGTGCCACCAGGGATTACGGTGAGACAGGGCGAGCTTTCTTT.